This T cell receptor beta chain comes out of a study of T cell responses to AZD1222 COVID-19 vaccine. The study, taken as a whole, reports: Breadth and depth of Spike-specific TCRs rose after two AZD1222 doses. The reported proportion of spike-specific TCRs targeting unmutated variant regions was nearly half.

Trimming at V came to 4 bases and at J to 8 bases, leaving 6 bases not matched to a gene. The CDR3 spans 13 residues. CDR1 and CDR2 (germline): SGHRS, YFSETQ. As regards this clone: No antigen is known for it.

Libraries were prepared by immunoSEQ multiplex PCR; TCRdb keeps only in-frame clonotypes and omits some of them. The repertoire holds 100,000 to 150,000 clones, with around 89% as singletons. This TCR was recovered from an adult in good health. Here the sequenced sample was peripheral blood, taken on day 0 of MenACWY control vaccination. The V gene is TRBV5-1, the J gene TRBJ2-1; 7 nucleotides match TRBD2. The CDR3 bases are TGCGCCAGCAGCGGGAGGGATATCTATGAGCAGTTCTTC. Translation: CASSGRDIYEQFF.